The clone carrying this TCR beta chain was seen only a few times. The sample comes from a study of T cells in localized non-small cell lung cancer. Using immunoSEQ multiplex PCR, the repertoire was profiled, and TCRdb retains in-frame clones only, with some absent. The sample holds 2,000 to 3,000 clones, roughly 27% seen once. The CDR3 covers 15 residues. V lost 5 bases and J lost 7, with 17 bases in between. CDR1 is SGHNT, CDR2 YENEEA, per germline. The chain uses TRBV11-3 and TRBJ1-4; the D gene is possibly TRBD1 (6 bases). Specimen: lung tumor tissue, collected before any cancer treatment. This clonotype was sampled from a woman between 35 and 75 years old with stage I lung adenocarcinoma. CDR3 DNA sequence: TGTGCCAGCAGCCGTAGTGTAGGGGGAGGTGAAAAACTGTTTTTT. This gives the protein CASSRSVGGGEKLFF.